The 24 T cell receptor beta chains reported below all come from one sample, sequenced in a study of cytomegalovirus exposure and HLA in healthy donors. The PCR employed 60 Vbeta primers together with 13 Jbeta primers. TCRdb keeps only in-frame clones here, not all; method: immunoSEQ multiplex PCR. This sample has about 120,000 clones, with around 80% found just once. The specimen was PBMCs. All receptors come from a woman between 18 and 29 years old in good health and CMV-seropositive.

The rearrangement uses TRBV7-2 and TRBJ1-2, with TRBD1 identical over 8 bases. V lost 5 bases to trimming and J lost 4 bases; unmatched junction nucleotides: 6. This CDR3 comprises 14 residues. Germline assignment: CDR1 SGHTA and CDR2 FQGNSA. CDR3 sequence: CASSVPGGAYGYTF. CDR3 sequence (DNA): TGTGCCAGCAGCGTTCCAGGGGGCGCCTATGGCTACACCTTC.

This clone was detected once. The V gene is TRBV6-1, the J gene TRBJ2-3, with 8 bases matching TRBD2. J lost 4 bases, V lost 2 bases, and 11 bases had no gene match. Germline V lookup: CDR1 MNHNS, CDR2 SASEGT. The length of the CDR3 is 17 residues. The CDR3 loop is CASSESTGGVRADTQYF. As DNA, the CDR3 is TGTGCCAGCAGTGAATCCACGGGGGGGGTCCGGGCAGATACGCAGTATTTT.

The J gene is TRBJ1-2, the V gene TRBV25-1, with D uncertain. V dropped 4 bases and J dropped 3 bases, with 9 bases sitting between them. In germline, CDR1 is MGHDK, CDR2 SYGVNS. The CDR3 extends over 13 amino acids. CDR3 nucleotides: TGTGCCAGCAGTGGCGGGAGGCACTATGGCTACACCTTC. This encodes CASSGGRHYGYTF.

The rearrangement joins TRBV7-9 to TRBJ1-2; D is undetermined. V lost 4 bases and J lost 4, with 13 bases in between. This CDR3 has 14 residues. From germline, CDR1 is SEHNR and CDR2 FQNEAQ (reference sequence). As DNA, the CDR3 is TGTGCCAGCAGCTGGGAGGAAATTGGCTATGGCTACACCTTC. Protein: CASSWEEIGYGYTF.

This rearrangement joins TRBV7-6 to TRBJ1-1, with 8 bases matching TRBD1. With 6 bases clipped from V and 4 bases from J, the junction kept 10 bases outside the gene matches. This CDR3 comprises 15 residues. Germline V gene data show CDR1 as SGHVS and CDR2 as FNYEAQ. CDR3 bases: TGTGCCAGCAGGGCCGACAGGGGAAGGGGCACTGAAGCTTTCTTT. It yields the protein CASRADRGRGTEAFF.

The chain carries TRBV5-1 and TRBJ1-2; 7 bases align to TRBD1. Per the germline V gene, CDR1 is SGHRS and CDR2 is YFSETQ. The CDR3 spans 13 residues. Trimming cost V 1 base and J 8 bases; bases outside gene matches: 5. The DNA of the CDR3 is TGCGCCAGCAGCTTGTTTACAGGGGAGGGCTACACCTTC. It codes for CASSLFTGEGYTF. The entire variable domain, with the rest obtained from reference TRBV5-1 and TRBJ1-2, is as follows: KAGVTQTPRYLIKTRGQQVTLSCSPISGHRSVSWYQQTPGQGLQFLFEYFSETQRNKGNFPGRFSGRQFSNSRSEMNVSTLELGDSALYLCASSLFTGEGYTFGSGTRLTVV.

V and J are TRBV28 and TRBJ1-5; 7 nucleotides align to TRBD1. J gave up 9 bases and V 6 bases, and 11 bases lay outside the gene matches. Looked up from germline, CDR1 is MDHEN and CDR2 is SYDVKM. The CDR3 sequence is 14 residues long. In DNA, the CDR3 is TGTGCCAGCAGCAGGGGACAGCGCAATGGGCCCCAGCATTTT. Protein: CASSRGQRNGPQHF.

The V gene is TRBV9, the J gene TRBJ1-3, with D possibly being TRBD1 (6 bases). The germline gives CDR1 SGDLS, CDR2 YYNGEE. The CDR3 has 14 residues. Deletions cut 0 bases from V and 4 bases from J, with 8 bases between. The CDR3 loop is CASSVATGGNTIYF. CDR3 DNA: TGTGCCAGCAGCGTAGCCACAGGGGGAAACACCATATATTTT. Full variable domain (remainder filled in from reference TRBV9 and TRBJ1-3): DSGVTQTPKHLITATGQRVTLRCSPRSGDLSVYWYQQSLDQGLQFLIQYYNGEERAKGNILERFSAQQFPDLHSELNLSSLELGDSALYFCASSVATGGNTIYFGEGSWLTVV.

The chain carries TRBV27 and TRBJ2-7, with D possibly matching TRBD2 (5 bases). Germline-derived CDR1 and CDR2 are MNHEY and SMNVEV (reference sequence). CDR3 length: 14 amino acids. V was pared by 2 bases and J by 3 bases, with 11 bases between. As DNA, the CDR3 is TGTGCCAGCAGTTTACTCGGGGATCTCTACGAGCAGTACTTC. Protein sequence: CASSLLGDLYEQYF.

The genes are TRBV5-6 and TRBJ2-1; D might be TRBD1 (6 bases). This CDR3 contains 16 residues. Trimming removed 4 bases at V and 4 bases at J, with 18 bases between. Germline V gene data show CDR1 as SGHDT and CDR2 as YYEEEE. The CDR3 reads CASSAQQGVGYNEQFF. In nucleotides, the CDR3 is TGTGCCAGCAGCGCACAACAGGGAGTTGGGTACAATGAGCAGTTCTTC.

This clone was seen once. The genes are TRBV18 and TRBJ1-3, with 8 bases aligning to TRBD1. The germline V gene encodes CDR1 KGHSH and CDR2 LQKENI. This CDR3 contains 18 residues. The J segment lost 0 bases and the V segment lost 0 bases, leaving 7 bases of the junction unmatched. CDR3 DNA: TGTGCCAGCTCACCACCGACAGGGGACCCAAGCTCTGGAAACACCATATATTTT. Translating it yields CASSPPTGDPSSGNTIYF.

The gene calls are TRBV6-1 and TRBJ1-5; TRBD1 aligns across 8 bases. Per germline, CDR1 MNHNS and CDR2 SASEGT. The CDR3 contains 14 residues. The ends lost 7 bases at V and 3 bases at J; junction bases unmatched: 5. In DNA form, the CDR3 reads TGTGCCAGCACAATGGACAGGGACAATCAGCCCCAGCATTTT. This codes for CASTMDRDNQPQHF.

On this clone: The germline gene is not matched at one end of the junction; a read error may be the cause. The chain combines TRBV7-7 with TRBJ2-1; TRBD2 agrees at 10 bases. Germline V CDR1 and CDR2: SSHAT, FNYEAQ (reference sequence). The CDR3 is made up of 15 amino acids. CDR3 sequence reads: CASSLEASGSPEQFF. The DNA for the CDR3 is TGTGCTAGCAGCTTAGAAGCTAGCGGGAGTCCTGAGCAGTTCTTC.

Turning to this clone: The junction shows a germline mismatch at one end, possibly a read error. This chain uses TRBV28 with TRBJ1-2; TRBD1 aligns across 7 bases. The CDR3 runs to 14 residues. Germline loops: CDR1 MDHEN, CDR2 SYDVKM. Here the CDR3 DNA reads TGTGCCAGCAGTTTCTTTGGGACAGTTTATGGCTACAACTTC. Encoded protein: CASSFFGTVYGYNF.

This clone appeared a single time. The chain couples TRBV6-5 to TRBJ2-7; TRBD2 might be the D (5 bases). The germline V gene has CDR1 MNHEY and CDR2 SVGAGI. The CDR3 is made up of 14 amino acids. V was trimmed by 2 bases and J by 7 bases, leaving 15 bases between them. CDR3 in amino acids: CASSYPDNSGEQYF. CDR3 bases: TGTGCCAGCAGTTACCCTGATAACTCGGGGGAGCAGTACTTC.

The chain has TRBV10-3 and TRBJ2-7, with 8 bases aligning to TRBD2. Looked up from germline, CDR1 is ENHRY and CDR2 is SYGVKD. Trimming at V came to 8 bases and at J to 7 bases, leaving 16 bases not matched to a gene. The CDR3 runs 15 residues. CDR3 nucleotides: TGTGCCATCGGACAACCCTTAGCGGGAATTTCGGAGCAGTACTTC. Protein sequence: CAIGQPLAGISEQYF.

The chain couples TRBV6-5 to TRBJ2-7; TRBD1 aligns across 7 bases. This CDR3 has 14 amino acids. V shed 6 bases, J shed 5 bases, and the junction held 10 bases outside the gene matches. Germline V gene sequence: CDR1 MNHEY, CDR2 SVGAGI. The CDR3 DNA follows: TGTGCCAGCAGGTCTCCAGGGGGTATCAACGAGCAGTACTTC. Protein product: CASRSPGGINEQYF.

Written as DNA, the CDR3 is TGCGCCAGCAGCTCCCCCGAAGGAGTAGACGAGCAGTACTTC. Protein: CASSSPEGVDEQYF. The rearrangement uses TRBV5-1 and TRBJ2-7; no firm D call. The V gene's germline CDR1 is SGHRS and CDR2 YFSETQ. V was cut by 3 bases and J by 5 bases, with 15 bases left in between. This CDR3 is 14 amino acids long.

The CDR3 DNA reads as TGTGCCAGCAGCCTAGACTCTGGAAACACCATATATTTT. Translated, it gives CASSLDSGNTIYF. This chain connects TRBV6-1 to TRBJ1-3; D is ambiguous. CDR3 length equals 13 residues. Trimming took off 6 bases at V and 0 bases at J, with 6 bases between the two ends. Germline assignment: CDR1 MNHNS and CDR2 SASEGT.

The chain employs TRBV6-6 and TRBJ2-7, with D maybe TRBD2 (5 bases). The CDR3 consists of 16 residues. The V end was cut by 5 bases, the J end by 0 bases, with 17 bases between. Per the germline V gene, CDR1 is MNHNY and CDR2 is SVGAGI (reference sequence). CDR3 residues: CASSHPYLGSSYEQYF. The CDR3 DNA follows: TGTGCCAGCAGTCACCCCTATTTAGGGAGCTCCTACGAGCAGTACTTC.

This clone was counted once. This sequence joins TRBV10-3 and TRBJ2-2; maybe TRBD1 (6 bases). Deletions cut 6 bases from V and 4 bases from J, with 9 bases between. From germline, CDR1 is ENHRY and CDR2 SYGVKD. This CDR3 has 13 residues. The CDR3 sequence: CAIRGQFTGELFF. The CDR3, as DNA: TGTGCCATCAGAGGACAGTTCACCGGGGAGCTGTTTTTT.

This clone has only a few counts. The chain recombines TRBV2 with TRBJ2-1, with 8 bases that match TRBD2. Germline V CDR1 and CDR2: SNHLY, FYNNEI. V was pared by 2 bases and J by 5 bases, with 11 bases of the junction left unmatched. CDR3 length: 17 residues. The chain's CDR3 is CASSEKRASGRDNEQFF. The CDR3 region has the DNA TGTGCCAGCAGTGAAAAACGGGCGAGCGGGAGAGACAATGAGCAGTTCTTC.

The chain couples TRBV19 to TRBJ1-5; TRBD1 is a possible D gene (6 bases). V lost 3 bases and J lost 7, with 16 bases in between. CDR1 and CDR2 from the germline V gene are LNHDA and SQIVND (reference sequence). This CDR3 contains 15 residues. CDR3 loop: CASSIQDSGYQPQHF. CDR3 coding DNA: TGTGCCAGTAGTATCCAGGACAGCGGCTACCAGCCCCAGCATTTT.

The V and J genes are TRBV6-1 and TRBJ1-3; D is unresolved. V was trimmed by 0 bases and J by 5 bases, leaving 5 bases between them. The CDR3 runs to 13 residues. CDR1 and CDR2 from the germline V gene are MNHNS and SASEGT. CDR3 bases: TGTGCCAGCAGTGAAGCAACTCGAAACACCATATATTTT. Encoded protein: CASSEATRNTIYF.